The clone carrying this TCR beta chain was counted once. This sample stems from a study of T cells in narcolepsy. Produced via immunoSEQ multiplex PCR; TCRdb's table is partial and in-frame only. The sample contains tens of thousands of clones, roughly 80% of which appear only once. Per the germline V gene, CDR1 is SGHRS and CDR2 is YFSETQ. With V trimmed by 0 bases and J by 0 bases, 8 bases remained unmatched. This CDR3 has 18 residues. The rearrangement joins TRBV5-1 to TRBJ2-1; TRBD2 matches at 8 bases. This TCR was sampled from a human donor with narcolepsy. Sequenced material: CD45RA- memory CD4+ T cells from PBMCs. This chain's CDR3 is CASSLVASGRSSYNEQFF. In DNA, the CDR3 is TGCGCCAGCAGCTTGGTAGCTAGCGGGCGTAGCTCCTACAATGAGCAGTTCTTC. Combining the CDR3 with reference TRBV5-1 and TRBJ2-1 gives the whole variable domain KAGVTQTPRYLIKTRGQQVTLSCSPISGHRSVSWYQQTPGQGLQFLFEYFSETQRNKGNFPGRFSGRQFSNSRSEMNVSTLELGDSALYLCASSLVASGRSSYNEQFFGPGTRLTVL.